These T cell receptor beta chains were read from a single sample in a study of blood T cells in healthy people across ages. Each CDR3 protein is one row after TCRdb ran MiXCR on the 5' RACE reads. This sample has 1,800,000 or so distinct CDR3 sequences, with around 40% found just once. Sample: blood. The receptor set was obtained from a human donor in good health. The CDR3 runs from the conserved cysteine through the conserved F or W. D genes are given only for firm matches. Clone sizes are given selectively: once, few, many, or a class where the clone is expanded.

j_call | d_call | v_call | clone_size | cdr3_nt | cdr3_aa
TRBJ2-3 | - | TRBV21-1 | - | TGTGCCGGCAGCAGTCGGTCCGGGGCAGATACGCAGTATTTT | CAGSSRSGADTQYF
TRBJ1-2 | - | TRBV4-3 | many | TGCGCCAGCAGCCAAGATAGTGGAGGTTTTTATGGCTACACCTTC | CASSQDSGGFYGYTF
TRBJ2-1 | - | TRBV18 | few | TGTGCCAGCTCACTACACAGAACAACCTACAATGAGCAGTTCTTC | CASSLHRTTYNEQFF
TRBJ2-1 | - | TRBV7-3 | few | TGTGCCAGCAGCTTAACGTTTGGGACAAACAATGAGCAGTTCTTC | CASSLTFGTNNEQFF
TRBJ1-1 | - | TRBV12-3/TRBV12-4 | many | TGTGCCAGCAGCTCTCAGATGAACACTGAAGCTTTCTTT | CASSSQMNTEAFF
TRBJ1-6 | - | TRBV9 | - | TGTGCCAGCAGCGTCCTCGGGGGGGTGGATTCACCCCTCCACTTT | CASSVLGGVDSPLHF
TRBJ2-7 | TRBD1 | TRBV5-1 | few | TGCGCCAGCAGCTCCGGGACAGGGAGTGGGTACGAGCAGTACTTC | CASSSGTGSGYEQYF
TRBJ2-1 | TRBD1 | TRBV13 | - | TGTGCCAGCAGCTTATCAAAAGGACAGGGGAACTACGATGAGCAGTTCTTC | CASSLSKGQGNYDEQFF
TRBJ2-7 | TRBD1 | TRBV10-3 | many | TGTGCCATCAGCCACAGGGGCTACGAGCAGTACTTC | CAISHRGYEQYF
TRBJ2-1 | TRBD1 | TRBV27 | - | TGTGCCAGCAGTTCCCCCGACAGGGTGCCCTACAATGAGCAGTTCTTC | CASSSPDRVPYNEQFF
TRBJ2-7 | - | TRBV24-1 | few | TGTGCCACCACTATGACAGACCCCTACGAGCAGTACTTC | CATTMTDPYEQYF
TRBJ1-1 | - | TRBV12-3/TRBV12-4 | - | TGTGCCAGCAGTTTTTACAGGCGACTTGAAGCTTTCTTT | CASSFYRRLEAFF
TRBJ1-2 | - | TRBV7-2 | - | TGTGCCAGCAGCTTTAAGTCACAGGAAGCTAACTATGGCTACACCTTC | CASSFKSQEANYGYTF
TRBJ1-1 | TRBD1 | TRBV10-3 | - | TGTGCCATCAGTGAGAGACAGGGTGGGGACACTGAAGCTTTCTTT | CAISERQGGDTEAFF
TRBJ1-6 | - | TRBV20-1 | few | TGCAGGGCCACCTCTGGGACCGGTAATTCGCCCCTCCACTTT | CRATSGTGNSPLHF
TRBJ2-5 | - | TRBV4-3 | - | TGCGCCAGCAGCCAAGATGGGGGGCCTCGGTACTTC | CASSQDGGPRYF
TRBJ1-4 | TRBD1 | TRBV12-3/TRBV12-4 | - | TGTGCCAGCACGCGGGACAGGCCTTCGAATGAAAAACTGTTTTTT | CASTRDRPSNEKLFF
TRBJ2-3 | - | TRBV29-1 | - | TGCAGCGTAGCCGGGACTGGCGGGGGCCACACAGATACGCAGTATTTT | CSVAGTGGGHTDTQYF
TRBJ2-5 | - | TRBV7-2 | few | TGTGCCAGCAGCTTAGCCTCCCGGGGTACACGAGAGACCCAGTACTTC | CASSLASRGTRETQYF
TRBJ1-4 | - | TRBV12-3/TRBV12-4 | - | TGTGCCGGCAATCTATGGGGAGCGGATGAAAAACTGTTTTTT | CAGNLWGADEKLFF
TRBJ2-7 | - | TRBV5-1 | many | TGTGCCAGCAGCTTCGGAACGGGCGAGCAGTACTTC | CASSFGTGEQYF
TRBJ1-6 | TRBD1 | TRBV28 | - | TGTGCCAGCAGTTCCCCGCGGACAGGGACGTATAATTCACCCCTCCACTTT | CASSSPRTGTYNSPLHF
TRBJ2-1 | - | TRBV24-1 | many | TGTGCCACCAGCCCTAGCTCCTACAATGAGCAGTTCTTC | CATSPSSYNEQFF
TRBJ2-7 | TRBD1 | TRBV20-1 | - | TGCAGTGCGAGCGGACAGGGGGGAACCTACGAGCAGTACTTC | CSASGQGGTYEQYF
TRBJ2-1 | TRBD2 | TRBV20-1 | - | TGCAGTGCCACTAGCGGGGGGTACTCCTACAATGAGCAGTTCTTC | CSATSGGYSYNEQFF
TRBJ1-1 | - | TRBV5-1 | - | TGCGCCAGCAGTTTGGCCCCCGCGAACACTGAAGCTTTCTTT | CASSLAPANTEAFF
TRBJ2-7 | - | TRBV28 | - | TGTGCCACCAAGGGCGGGACGCCGGGACAGCCCTACGAGCAGTACTTC | CATKGGTPGQPYEQYF